This passage covers 21 T cell receptor beta chains from one sample sequenced in a study of blood T cell repertoires in COVID-19. Libraries were prepared by immunoSEQ multiplex PCR; TCRdb keeps only in-frame clonotypes and omits some of them. The table has 180,000 or so clones, 70% to 80% seen once. Sequenced sample: peripheral blood. Every receptor here comes from a woman between 50 and 59 years old with active or convalescent COVID-19.

The rearrangement joins TRBV3-1 (or the pseudogene TRBV3-2) to TRBJ1-3; D may be TRBD1 (6 bases). This CDR3 has 15 amino acids. The V end lost 4 bases, the J end lost 7 bases, and 17 bases lay between the germline ends. Germline V CDR1 and CDR2: LGHDT, YNNKEL (reference sequence). CDR3: CASSRGAGAGNTIYF. CDR3 nucleotides: TGTGCCAGCAGCCGAGGGGCAGGGGCAGGGAACACCATATATTTT.

The chain combines TRBV28 with TRBJ2-1; 12 nucleotides match TRBD2. CDR3 size: 16 residues. The germline gives CDR1 MDHEN, CDR2 SYDVKM. Trimming removed 7 bases from V and 4 bases from J; junction bases left unmatched: 8. CDR3 loop: CASKEWTSGKYNEQFF. The CDR3 nucleotides read TGTGCCAGCAAGGAGTGGACTAGCGGGAAATACAATGAGCAGTTCTTC.

The genes are TRBV7-3 and TRBJ2-1; 13 positions agree with TRBD2. The CDR3 spans 16 residues. J was trimmed by 2 bases and V by 4 bases; bases with no gene match: 2. From germline, CDR1 is SGHTA and CDR2 FQGTGA. The chain's CDR3 is CASSSTSGRAYNEQFF. In nucleotides, the CDR3 is TGTGCCAGCAGCTCCACTAGCGGGAGGGCCTACAATGAGCAGTTCTTC. Drawing the rest from reference TRBV7-3 and TRBJ2-1, the complete variable domain is GAGVSQTPSNKVTEKGKYVELRCDPISGHTALYWYRQSLGQGPEFLIYFQGTGAADDSGLPNDRFFAVRPEGSVSTLKIQRTERGDSAVYLCASSSTSGRAYNEQFFGPGTRLTVL.

CDR3 DNA: TGTGCCAGCTCACCGGGGACTAACACCGGGGAGCTGTTTTTT. This codes for CASSPGTNTGELFF. This chain joins TRBV18 and TRBJ2-2, with D maybe TRBD2 (6 bases). Trimming left V 3 bases short and J 2 bases short, with 7 bases between. Germline V gene lookup returns CDR1 KGHSH and CDR2 LQKENI. This CDR3 contains 14 residues.

This clone was picked up a small number of times. This chain connects TRBV2 to TRBJ1-2; 10 nucleotides line up with TRBD1. In germline, CDR1 is SNHLY, CDR2 FYNNEI. V lost 6 bases, J lost 3 bases, and 7 bases stayed unmatched. CDR3 length: 15 residues. The CDR3 region is CASRTGTGVYYGYTF. In nucleotides, the CDR3 is TGTGCCAGCAGGACCGGGACAGGGGTCTACTATGGCTACACCTTC.

This chain links TRBV30 with TRBJ1-3; tentatively, D is TRBD1 (6 bases). The germline V and J ends were trimmed by 2 bases and 0 bases, with 8 bases remaining between them. Germline CDR1 and CDR2: GTSNPN and SVGIG (reference sequence). The CDR3 covers 14 residues. The CDR3 spells CAWSLTGSGNTIYF. In DNA form, the CDR3 reads TGTGCCTGGAGTCTGACAGGCTCTGGAAACACCATATATTTT.

This clone has a single count. The V call is TRBV7-9, the J call TRBJ2-1, with 13 bases matching TRBD2. The CDR3 extends over 16 amino acids. In germline, CDR1 is SEHNR, CDR2 FQNEAQ (reference sequence). Losses at the gene ends were 5 bases for V and 7 bases for J; bases not matched to a gene: 8. For the CDR3, the DNA is TGTGCCAGCAGCCGCGCCGGGACTAGCGGGGCAAATGAGCAGTTCTTC. Translating gives CASSRAGTSGANEQFF.

J is TRBJ2-1 and V is TRBV6-5, with D possibly being TRBD1 (5 bases). Germline CDR1 reads MNHEY; CDR2 reads SVGAGI. CDR3 length: 14 residues. The V and J ends lost 4 bases and 10 bases respectively, with 17 bases between them. Written as DNA, the CDR3 is TGTGCCAGCAGTTCAAACCTTATTCCAGGGGAGCAGTTCTTC. This gives the protein CASSSNLIPGEQFF.

The chain links TRBV7-2 to TRBJ2-7; 7 positions match TRBD1. Germline trimming cut 5 bases from V and 4 bases from J; bases unmatched to any gene: 8. The CDR3 spans 14 residues. The V gene's germline CDR1 is SGHTA and CDR2 FQGNSA. The DNA of the CDR3 is TGTGCCAGCAGCCAAGGGGACAGCCGATACGAGCAGTACTTC. Its protein is CASSQGDSRYEQYF.

This sequence joins TRBV2 and TRBJ2-7; 7 nucleotides align to TRBD1. Germline-derived CDR1 and CDR2 are SNHLY and FYNNEI. The CDR3 is 14 residues long. J lost 0 bases, V lost 6 bases, and 5 bases had no gene match. CDR3 region: CASRGQTNSYEQYF. CDR3 nucleotide sequence: TGTGCCAGCAGGGGACAGACGAACTCCTACGAGCAGTACTTC.

This clone was seen only a few times. The V and J genes are TRBV6-1 and TRBJ1-1; a weak D match, TRBD1 (5 bases). The CDR3 spans 14 residues. Germline CDR1 MNHNS, CDR2 SASEGT. V lost 2 bases and J 3 bases, leaving 10 bases between the germline ends. The CDR3 bases are TGTGCCAGCAGTGAATACGTGGGGCACACTGAAGCTTTCTTT. Its translation: CASSEYVGHTEAFF.

CDR3 sequence: CASSPRGRVNEKLFF. The CDR3 coding sequence is TGTGCCAGCAGCCCCCGAGGGAGGGTCAATGAAAAACTGTTTTTT. This chain joins TRBV11-2 and TRBJ1-4; D is uncertain. V was cut by 5 bases and J by 5 bases, with 15 bases left in between. The CDR3 has 15 amino acids. Germline CDR1 and CDR2: SGHAT and FQNNGV.

J is TRBJ1-1 and V is TRBV6-6; weak D call: TRBD1 (5 bases). Trimming shortened V by 6 bases and J by 4 bases, and 18 bases separated the two germline ends. This CDR3 spans 15 amino acids. Germline CDR1 MNHNY, CDR2 SVGAGI (reference sequence). Here the CDR3 DNA reads TGTGCCAGCAGCTACGCCCCGCAGGGAACCACTGAAGCTTTCTTT. Translation gives CASSYAPQGTTEAFF.

The chain recombines TRBV23-1 with TRBJ1-3; D remains unclear. TRBV23-1 is given ORF status, its function remaining uncertain. The V gene lost 0 bases and the J gene lost 9 bases, with 15 bases spanning the gap. The CDR3 is 15 amino acids. In DNA, the CDR3 is TGCGCCAGCAGTCAATCTGGGCCCGGTTGTTGCACCATATATTTT. It yields the protein CASSQSGPGCCTIYF.

A few counts support this clone. For the CDR3, the DNA is TGTGCCAGCAGCCAAGAACAGGCGGGACGAGCCAAAAACATTCAGTACTTC. Translation gives CASSQEQAGRAKNIQYF. This sequence joins TRBV4-2 and TRBJ2-4; possibly TRBD2 for D (6 bases). Germline CDR1 is LGHNA and CDR2 is YNFKEQ. V lost 0 bases and J 0 bases, leaving 12 bases between the germline ends. The length of the CDR3 is 17 residues.

The sample holds a few counts of this clone. This chain connects TRBV12-3 or TRBV12-4 to TRBJ1-2, with TRBD1 matching over 8 bases. The CDR3 covers 12 residues. Trimming cost V 8 bases and J 2 bases; bases outside gene matches: 1. The chain's CDR3 is CASQGANYGYTF. CDR3 nucleotides: TGTGCCAGCCAGGGGGCCAACTATGGCTACACCTTC.

The rearrangement links TRBV7-3 to TRBJ2-7, with 10 bases that match TRBD1. This CDR3 contains 15 residues. V gave up 5 bases and J gave up 5 bases; unmatched junction bases: 9. Germline CDR1 and CDR2: SGHTA and FQGTGA. CDR3 region: CASSVSGTGADEQYF. CDR3 nucleotide sequence: TGTGCCAGCAGCGTATCCGGGACAGGGGCCGACGAGCAGTACTTC.

V is TRBV20-1 and J is TRBJ2-2, with 11 bases fitting TRBD2. Germline V CDR1 and CDR2: DFQATT, SNEGSKA (reference sequence). This CDR3 has 18 amino acids. J lost 0 bases, V lost 3 bases, and 9 bases had no gene match. The CDR3: CSASPIMGLAANTGELFF. In DNA form, the CDR3 reads TGCAGTGCTAGTCCCATCATGGGACTAGCGGCGAACACCGGGGAGCTGTTTTTT.

V gene TRBV3-1 (or the pseudogene TRBV3-2) combines with J gene TRBJ2-1; 11 nucleotides agree with TRBD2. The germline gives CDR1 LGHDT, CDR2 YNNKEL (reference sequence). The length of the CDR3 is 15 residues. V gave up 6 bases and J gave up 7 bases; unmatched junction bases: 8. The DNA of the CDR3 is TGTGCCAGCAGTACTAGCGGGAGTAGTCGGAATGAGCAGTTCTTC. It is translated as CASSTSGSSRNEQFF.

The CDR3, as DNA: TGTGCCAGCTCACCAGGGGCCTCGAACACTGAAGCTTTCTTT. This translates into CASSPGASNTEAFF. The V gene is TRBV18, the J gene TRBJ1-1; possible D gene TRBD1, 5 bases. Germline assignment: CDR1 KGHSH and CDR2 LQKENI. V was clipped by 2 bases and J by 1 base, with 8 bases between them. CDR3 length: 14 residues.

This clone has a count of ten or more. J is TRBJ2-7 and V is TRBV7-6; tentatively, D is TRBD1 (6 bases). Trimming took off 1 base at V and 0 bases at J, with 10 bases between the two ends. The length of the CDR3 is 15 residues. Germline loops: CDR1 SGHVS, CDR2 FNYEAQ. The CDR3 DNA is TGTGCCAGCAGCTTAGAAATGGGACACTCCTACGAGCAGTACTTC. Protein: CASSLEMGHSYEQYF.